This paragraph covers one TCR beta chain sequence. Antigen unknown. This entry comes from a study of shared clonotypes between healthy human individuals. Study at large: The composition of the donors was two women and a few men aged 18 to 49.

TCRdb's table, derived via immunoSEQ multiplex PCR, lists solely in-frame clones and lacks some. There are hundreds of thousands of clones in the sample; about two thirds occur only once, and 1.8% lies in the top ten. V was shortened by 1 base and J by 3 bases, with 12 bases between the two germline ends. The CDR3 is 16 residues long. The germline gives CDR1 SEHNR, CDR2 FQNEAQ (reference sequence). Study-wide results and limits: Rarefaction analysis demonstrated incomplete sorted-subset sequencing notwithstanding large depth. The generation probabilities recorded for non-shared clonotypes fell below those of clonotypes shared by all four donors. The sharing of 4.5% to 5% of naive CD4 clonotypes was seen across a few donors.

The sample comprised memory CD4+ T cells sorted from blood. Subset meaning: CD45RA-negative fraction. The rearrangement uses TRBV7-9 and TRBJ2-2, with D possibly TRBD2 on 6 matching bases. This TCR was sampled from a woman aged 25 to 39 in good health. This CDR3 is CASSLEGGTDTGELFF. CDR3 nucleotide sequence: TGTGCCAGCAGCTTAGAAGGAGGGACGGACACCGGGGAGCTGTTTTTT.